These 28 T cell receptor beta chains came from one sample sequenced in a study of graft-versus-host responses after intestinal transplantation. Once graft tissue had been processed, intraepithelial and lamina propria lymphocytes were released. Sequencing was performed with immunoSEQ multiplex PCR; in TCRdb, only in-frame clones are kept and a portion is missing. The profile shows about 8,000 clones, roughly 80% of them singletons. The sequencing used ileum tissue, collected approximately 220 days after intestinal transplant. The receptors come from a human patient who received an intestinal transplant, so some T cells may come from the graft donor.

This rearrangement joins TRBV12-2 to TRBJ2-7; the D call TRBD2 from the table was never checked on the DNA. TRBV12-2 is a listed pseudogene. The CDR3 sequence is 15 residues long. The CDR3 bases are TGTGCAAGTCGCTTAGTGGAAAGGAGCTCCTACGAGCAGTACTTC. Residues: CASRLVERSSYEQYF.

The genes are TRBV5-1 and TRBJ2-5; 9 positions match TRBD1. Germline assignment: CDR1 SGHRS and CDR2 YFSETQ. The V gene end was trimmed by 1 base and the J gene end by 4 bases; junction bases not matched to a gene: 11. There are 17 residues in the CDR3. CDR3 nucleotides: TGCGCCAGCAGCTTGAACCGCATGGACAGGGGAACAGAGACCCAGTACTTC. Encoded protein: CASSLNRMDRGTETQYF. Complete variable domain (other parts from reference TRBV5-1 and TRBJ2-5): KAGVTQTPRYLIKTRGQQVTLSCSPISGHRSVSWYQQTPGQGLQFLFEYFSETQRNKGNFPGRFSGRQFSNSRSEMNVSTLELGDSALYLCASSLNRMDRGTETQYFGPGTRLLVL.

V is TRBV5-4 and J is TRBJ2-7; 7 nucleotides align to TRBD1. Per germline, CDR1 SGHNT and CDR2 YYREEE (reference sequence). V shed 0 bases and J 0 bases; nucleotides not matched to a gene: 3. CDR3 length equals 15 residues. The DNA of the CDR3 is TGTGCCAGCAGCTTGGAGGGGGCTTCCTCCTACGAGCAGTACTTC. The encoded protein is CASSLEGASSYEQYF.

The genes are TRBV28 and TRBJ2-1, with D perhaps TRBD2 (5 bases). The CDR3 covers 15 residues. The germline V gene has CDR1 MDHEN and CDR2 SYDVKM. Deletions cut 10 bases from V and 0 bases from J, with 16 bases between. CDR3 in amino acids: CATEPLLGSYNEQFF. Written as DNA, the CDR3 is TGTGCCACCGAGCCACTACTAGGCTCCTACAATGAGCAGTTCTTC. Filled out from reference TRBV28 and TRBJ2-1, the complete variable domain reads DVKVTQSSRYLVKRTGEKVFLECVQDMDHENMFWYRQDPGLGLRLIYFSYDVKMKEKGDIPEGYSVSREKKERFSLILESASTNQTSMYLCATEPLLGSYNEQFFGPGTRLTVL.

The table lists this clone with a count of one. V is TRBV9 and J is TRBJ2-2; the D gene is possibly TRBD2 (6 bases). Trimming cost V 0 bases and J 5 bases, with 14 bases left between them. The CDR3 length is 16 residues. Germline V lookup: CDR1 SGDLS, CDR2 YYNGEE. In DNA, the CDR3 is TGTGCCAGCAGCGTAGGACTAGGGGCGAGGACCGGGGAGCTGTTTTTT. It translates to CASSVGLGARTGELFF.

A few counts support this clone. The V gene is TRBV6-5, the J gene TRBJ2-4; tentative D call: TRBD1 (5 bases). CDR3 length: 11 residues. CDR1 is MNHEY and CDR2 is SVGAGI in the germline V gene. V was clipped by 7 bases and J by 6 bases, with 7 bases between them. CDR3 coding DNA: TGTGCCAGCACCCAGGGAAACATTCAGTACTTC. Its protein product is CASTQGNIQYF.

This clone qualifies as medium-sized. The chain combines TRBV28 with TRBJ2-7; D gene ambiguous. V was shortened by 5 bases and J by 3 bases, with 8 bases between the two germline ends. The germline V gene has CDR1 MDHEN and CDR2 SYDVKM. CDR3 size: 12 residues. The DNA for the CDR3 is TGTGCCAGCAGTAGCGCAATCTACGAGCAGTACTTC. Translation gives CASSSAIYEQYF.

This clone was counted a few times. This chain's CDR3 is CASSISGMSTDTQYF. In DNA, the CDR3 is TGTGCCAGTAGTATAAGCGGGATGAGCACAGATACGCAGTATTTT. The chain couples TRBV19 to TRBJ2-3, with 7 bases identical to TRBD2. V shed 2 bases and J 0 bases; nucleotides not matched to a gene: 2. This CDR3 region has 15 residues. Germline assignment: CDR1 LNHDA and CDR2 SQIVND (reference sequence).

This clone occurred a few times. The chain joins TRBV5-1 to TRBJ2-7; TRBD2 matches 10 bases. V shed 4 bases, J shed 6 bases, and the junction held 1 base outside the gene matches. This CDR3 is 12 amino acids long. Germline values: CDR1 SGHRS, CDR2 YFSETQ. In nucleotides, the CDR3 is TGCGCCAGCAGCAGCGGGGGGGCCGAGCAGTACTTC. Its protein product is CASSSGGAEQYF.

The J gene is TRBJ2-2, the V gene TRBV10-2; possible D gene TRBD2, 5 bases. From germline, CDR1 is WSHSY and CDR2 SAAADI. The ends were cut back, 4 bases at V and 8 bases at J, with 11 bases in the middle. The CDR3 is 13 residues long. For the CDR3, the DNA is TGCGCCAGCAGTGTACGGGGTTCAGGGGAGCTGTTTTTT. Protein product: CASSVRGSGELFF.

This clone was seen only a few times. This chain connects TRBV7-7 to TRBJ1-2; no firm D call. Germline loops: CDR1 SSHAT, CDR2 FNYEAQ (reference sequence). The CDR3 loop spans 16 amino acids. V shed 1 base and J shed 6 bases, with 18 bases lying between them. CDR3 loop: CASSLGRVSGSHGYTF. CDR3 bases: TGTGCCAGCAGCTTAGGTCGGGTCTCGGGGAGCCATGGCTACACCTTC.

This clone is a singleton in its sample. V gene TRBV2 combines with J gene TRBJ2-5; D possibly corresponds to TRBD1 (6 bases). Germline loops: CDR1 SNHLY, CDR2 FYNNEI. The CDR3 extends over 13 amino acids. V lost 7 bases and J lost 3, with 12 bases in between. CDR3 sequence (DNA): TGTGCCAGCATCAAGGGGACAAAAGAGACCCAGTACTTC. Protein product: CASIKGTKETQYF.

The chain is built from TRBV25-1 and TRBJ2-2; D is perhaps TRBD2 (6 bases). The CDR3 runs 14 residues. Germline assignment: CDR1 MGHDK and CDR2 SYGVNS. V lost 1 base to trimming and J lost 5 bases, with 8 bases between them. The CDR3 loop reads CASSEWRDTGELFF. In DNA, the CDR3 is TGTGCCAGCAGTGAATGGAGGGATACCGGGGAGCTGTTTTTT.

This clone was seen once. The V and J genes are TRBV6-5 and TRBJ2-2; D call uncertain. Germline V gene data show CDR1 as MNHEY and CDR2 as SVGAGI. Trimming left V 5 bases short and J 1 base short, with 11 bases between. This CDR3 region has 15 residues. The CDR3 loop reads CASSASNLNTGELFF. In DNA form, the CDR3 reads TGTGCCAGCAGTGCAAGCAACTTGAACACCGGGGAGCTGTTTTTT.

V is TRBV27 and J is TRBJ2-7; 10 bases match TRBD1. The V segment lost 5 bases and the J segment 4 bases; nucleotides outside the gene matches: 14. CDR3 length equals 17 residues. Germline CDR1 reads MNHEY; CDR2 reads SMNVEV (reference sequence). CDR3 sequence reads: CASSPHPGQGLWYEQYF. The CDR3 DNA sequence: TGTGCCAGCAGTCCTCATCCGGGACAGGGGCTGTGGTACGAGCAGTACTTC.

This rearrangement joins TRBV10-2 to TRBJ2-2; D is ambiguous. CDR1 and CDR2 (germline): WSHSY, SAAADI. Trimming took 7 bases from V and 1 from J, leaving 16 bases between them. CDR3 size: 16 residues. CDR3 bases: TGCGCCAGCAACAATTTTCTCCTCCAGAACACCGGGGAGCTGTTTTTT. As protein: CASNNFLLQNTGELFF.

This clone has a handful of counts. The genes are TRBV2 and TRBJ2-6; D not resolved. This CDR3 comprises 10 residues. V was pared by 2 bases and J by 13 bases, with 3 bases between. Germline V gene sequence: CDR1 SNHLY, CDR2 FYNNEI. The CDR3 DNA follows: TGTGCCAGCAGTGAATATGTCCTGACTTTC. It encodes CASSEYVLTF.

The chain couples TRBV4-1 to TRBJ1-2; perhaps TRBD1 as D (5 bases). Germline CDR1 reads MGHRA; CDR2 reads YSYEKL. V gave up 1 base and J gave up 4 bases, with 10 bases separating them. This CDR3 has 14 amino acids. CDR3 loop: CASSQATAIYGYTF. The DNA of the CDR3 is TGCGCCAGCAGCCAAGCGACAGCGATCTATGGCTACACCTTC.

The chain has TRBV7-3 and TRBJ1-1; weak D call: TRBD1 (6 bases). V dropped 5 bases and J dropped 3 bases, with 19 bases sitting between them. Germline V CDR1 and CDR2: SGHTA, FQGTGA. This CDR3 has 16 residues. For the CDR3, the DNA is TGTGCCAGCAGCACACAACCCCAGGGGTTGGACACTGAAGCTTTCTTT. Amino acid sequence: CASSTQPQGLDTEAFF.

The rearrangement joins TRBV6-1 to TRBJ2-7, with 7 bases identical to TRBD1. V shed 6 bases, J shed 2 bases, and the junction held 4 bases outside the gene matches. Germline V gene lookup returns CDR1 MNHNS and CDR2 SASEGT. The CDR3 spans 13 residues. The CDR3: CASSHRGPYEQYF. CDR3 bases: TGTGCCAGCAGCCACAGGGGCCCCTACGAGCAGTACTTC.

The chain carries TRBV5-1 and TRBJ2-5, with a weak D call TRBD1 (5 bases). Germline V gene sequence: CDR1 SGHRS, CDR2 YFSETQ. Between the trimmed V and J ends, which lost 4 bases and 4 bases, there was a span of 11 bases. The CDR3 is 13 amino acids. DNA of the CDR3: TGCGCCAGCAGCCCCCCAGGGTTAGAGACCCAGTACTTC. Protein: CASSPPGLETQYF.

The chain uses TRBV7-3 and TRBJ2-2; 9 nucleotides align to TRBD1. CDR1 is SGHTA, CDR2 FQGTGA, per germline. This CDR3 spans 15 amino acids. J lost 6 bases, V lost 1 base, and 3 bases had no gene match. CDR3 protein: CASSLNRGLAGELFF. CDR3 nucleotide sequence: TGTGCCAGCAGCTTAAACAGGGGGCTAGCCGGGGAGCTGTTTTTT.

The V call is TRBV19, the J call TRBJ2-5; possible D gene TRBD2, 5 bases. Trimming cost V 5 bases and J 1 base, with 14 bases left between them. This CDR3 spans 15 amino acids. CDR1 is LNHDA, CDR2 SQIVND, per germline (reference sequence). The DNA for the CDR3 is TGTGCCAGTAGTGCCCTAGGGCGGGCCCAAGAGACCCAGTACTTC. It translates to CASSALGRAQETQYF.

Comment on this clone: The germline gene is not matched at one end of the junction; a read error may be the cause. The chain employs TRBV7-2 and TRBJ2-7; D not certain. The germline V gene has CDR1 SGHTA and CDR2 FQGNSA. This CDR3 contains 13 residues. The CDR3: CANSLISTNEQYF. For the CDR3, the DNA is TGTGCCAACAGCTTAATCAGTACAAACGAGCAGTACTTC.

This clone is categorized as medium-sized (0.01 to 0.1%). The chain combines TRBV4-1 with TRBJ2-7; 10 bases match TRBD1. The V segment lost 3 bases and the J segment 3 bases; nucleotides outside the gene matches: 2. Germline V CDR1 and CDR2: MGHRA, YSYEKL. The CDR3 is 14 residues long. CDR3 sequence (DNA): TGCGCCAGCAGCCAGGGACAGGGGTTCTACGAGCAGTACTTC. Its translation: CASSQGQGFYEQYF.

The chain uses TRBV27 and TRBJ2-7; tentatively, D is TRBD2 (5 bases). Germline V gives CDR1 MNHEY, CDR2 SMNVEV (reference sequence). V lost 3 bases, J lost 4 bases, and 10 bases lay in between. This CDR3 has 13 residues. CDR3 DNA sequence: TGTGCCAGCAGTTTCGGTAGAGGGTACGAGCAGTACTTC. This translates into CASSFGRGYEQYF.

Remarks on this clone: A read error may produce the germline difference seen at one junction end. The chain combines TRBV7-3 with TRBJ2-3; TRBD2 aligns across 7 bases. This CDR3 comprises 16 residues. The germline CDR1 and CDR2 sequences are SGHTA and FQGTGA. The CDR3 protein is CASNLSTSVGTDTQYF. The CDR3 nucleotides read TGTGCCAGCAACTTATCAACTAGCGTCGGCACAGATACGCAGTATTTT.

The chain links TRBV23-1 to TRBJ2-3, with D possibly being TRBD1 (5 bases). TRBV23-1 is known as an ORF, though its function is uncertain. Trimming took 11 bases from V and 2 from J, leaving 11 bases between them. There are 12 residues in the CDR3. The CDR3 loop is CAQSTVTDTQYF. The CDR3 coding sequence is TGCGCCCAATCGACAGTCACAGATACGCAGTATTTT.